This T cell receptor beta chain was sequenced for a study of Graves' ophthalmopathy and Graves' hyperthyroidism. Trimming stripped 5 bases from V and 5 bases from J, with 21 bases between. The CDR3 loop spans 16 amino acids. TCR beta CDR3 regions were amplified from RNA transcripts. Amplification began with first-round RT-PCR using HTBI primers, then second-round multiplex PCR was performed. TCRdb analysed the multiplex PCR reads with MiXCR anew, one entry per CDR3 protein. This sample has under 200,000 distinct CDR3 sequences, with approximately 40% found just once. The table lists this clonotype with a few counts.

This chain joins TRBV12-3 or TRBV12-4 and TRBJ2-5, with D possibly TRBD1 on 6 matching bases. What was sequenced was peripheral blood. The clonotype originates from a woman aged 40 to 50 with Graves' ophthalmopathy. The CDR3 region is CASSPRQAPIRETQYF. CDR3 sequence (DNA): TGTGCCAGCAGTCCCCGACAGGCTCCGATTCGGGAGACCCAGTACTTC.